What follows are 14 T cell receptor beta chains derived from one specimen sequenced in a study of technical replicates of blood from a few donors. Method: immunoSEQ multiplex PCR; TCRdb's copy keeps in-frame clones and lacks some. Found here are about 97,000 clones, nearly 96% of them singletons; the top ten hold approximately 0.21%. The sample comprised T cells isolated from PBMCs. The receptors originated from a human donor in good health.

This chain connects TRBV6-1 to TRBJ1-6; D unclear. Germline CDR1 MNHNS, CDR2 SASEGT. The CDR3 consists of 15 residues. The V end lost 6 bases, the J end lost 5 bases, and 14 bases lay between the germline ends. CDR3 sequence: CASSELTSDNSPLHF. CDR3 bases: TGTGCCAGCAGCGAGTTGACCAGCGATAATTCACCCCTCCACTTT.

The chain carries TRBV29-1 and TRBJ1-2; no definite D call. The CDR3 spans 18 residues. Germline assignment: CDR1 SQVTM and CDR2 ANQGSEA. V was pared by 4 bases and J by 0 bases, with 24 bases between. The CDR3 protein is CSVAPLEAEFSSNYGYTF. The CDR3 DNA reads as TGCAGCGTTGCCCCTTTGGAGGCAGAATTTAGTTCTAACTATGGCTACACCTTC.

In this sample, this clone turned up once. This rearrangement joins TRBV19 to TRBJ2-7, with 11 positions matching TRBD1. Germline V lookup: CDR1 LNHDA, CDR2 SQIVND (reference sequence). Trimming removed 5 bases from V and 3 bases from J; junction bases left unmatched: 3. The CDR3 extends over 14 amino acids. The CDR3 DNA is TGTGCCAGTAGTCCAGGGACAGGGGGCTACGAGCAGTACTTC. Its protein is CASSPGTGGYEQYF.

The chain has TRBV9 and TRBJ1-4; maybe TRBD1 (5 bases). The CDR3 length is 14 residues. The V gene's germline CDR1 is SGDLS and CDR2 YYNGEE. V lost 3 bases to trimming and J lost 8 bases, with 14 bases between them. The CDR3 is CASSEGLGREKLFF. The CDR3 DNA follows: TGTGCCAGCAGCGAGGGGTTAGGGCGGGAAAAACTGTTTTTT.

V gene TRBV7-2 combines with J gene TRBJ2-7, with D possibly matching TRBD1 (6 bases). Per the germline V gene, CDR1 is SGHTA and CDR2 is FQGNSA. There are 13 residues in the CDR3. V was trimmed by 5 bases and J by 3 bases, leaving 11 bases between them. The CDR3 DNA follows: TGTGCCAGCAGCACGGGACACCGCTACGAGCAGTACTTC. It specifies CASSTGHRYEQYF.

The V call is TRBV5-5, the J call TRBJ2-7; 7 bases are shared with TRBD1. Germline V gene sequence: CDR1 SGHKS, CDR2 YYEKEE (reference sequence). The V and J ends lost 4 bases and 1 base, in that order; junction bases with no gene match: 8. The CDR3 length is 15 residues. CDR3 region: CASSPTGLVSYEQYF. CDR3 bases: TGTGCCAGCAGCCCGACAGGGCTGGTATCCTACGAGCAGTACTTC. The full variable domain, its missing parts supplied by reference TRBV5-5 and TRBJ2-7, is DAGVTQSPTHLIKTRGQQVTLRCSPISGHKSVSWYQQVLGQGPQFIFQYYEKEERGRGNFPDRFSARQFPNYSSELNVNALLLGDSALYLCASSPTGLVSYEQYFGPGTRLTVT.

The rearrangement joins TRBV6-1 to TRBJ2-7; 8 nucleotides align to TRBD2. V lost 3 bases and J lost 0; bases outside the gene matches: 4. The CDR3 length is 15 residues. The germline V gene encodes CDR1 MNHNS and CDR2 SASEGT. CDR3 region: CASSERREVSYEQYF. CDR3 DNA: TGTGCCAGCAGTGAGCGGCGGGAGGTCTCCTACGAGCAGTACTTC.

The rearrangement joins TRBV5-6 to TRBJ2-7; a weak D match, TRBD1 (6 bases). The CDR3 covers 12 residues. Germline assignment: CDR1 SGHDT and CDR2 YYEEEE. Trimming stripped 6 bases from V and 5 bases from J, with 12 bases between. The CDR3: CASNIQGNEQYF. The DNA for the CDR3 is TGTGCCAGCAACATACAGGGAAACGAGCAGTACTTC.

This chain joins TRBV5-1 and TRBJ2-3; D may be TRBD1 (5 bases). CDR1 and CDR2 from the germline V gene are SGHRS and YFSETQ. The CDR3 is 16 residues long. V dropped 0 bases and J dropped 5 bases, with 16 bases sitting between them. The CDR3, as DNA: TGCGCCAGCAGCTTGGAGGGGTCAGGGTCGGGAGATACGCAGTATTTT. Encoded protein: CASSLEGSGSGDTQYF.

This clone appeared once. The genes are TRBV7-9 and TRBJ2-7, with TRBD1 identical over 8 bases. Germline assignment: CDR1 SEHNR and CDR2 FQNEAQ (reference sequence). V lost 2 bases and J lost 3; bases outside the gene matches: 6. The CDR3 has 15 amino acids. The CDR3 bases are TGTGCCAGCAGCTTATCGGCAGGGGGCATCTACGAGCAGTACTTC. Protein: CASSLSAGGIYEQYF.

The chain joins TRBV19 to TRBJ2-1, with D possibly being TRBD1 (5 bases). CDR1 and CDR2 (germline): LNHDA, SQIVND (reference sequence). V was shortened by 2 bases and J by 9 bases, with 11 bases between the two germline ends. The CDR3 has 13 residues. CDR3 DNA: TGTGCCAGTAGTATATCCAGGGCCCCTGAGCAGTTCTTC. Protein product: CASSISRAPEQFF.

The DNA for the CDR3 is TGTGCCTGGAGTGTACTGGGGGCAGGGGAGAATTCACCCCTCCACTTT. As protein: CAWSVLGAGENSPLHF. The V gene is TRBV30, the J gene TRBJ1-6; TRBD1 might be the D (6 bases). Germline CDR1 is GTSNPN and CDR2 is SVGIG (reference sequence). The germline V and J ends were trimmed by 0 bases and 7 bases, with 16 bases remaining between them. The CDR3 is 16 amino acids.

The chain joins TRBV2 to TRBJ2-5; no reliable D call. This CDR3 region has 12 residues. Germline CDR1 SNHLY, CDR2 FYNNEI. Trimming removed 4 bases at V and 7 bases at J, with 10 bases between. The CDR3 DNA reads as TGTGCCAGCAGTGCTAATGAGAGGACCCAGTACTTC. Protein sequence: CASSANERTQYF.

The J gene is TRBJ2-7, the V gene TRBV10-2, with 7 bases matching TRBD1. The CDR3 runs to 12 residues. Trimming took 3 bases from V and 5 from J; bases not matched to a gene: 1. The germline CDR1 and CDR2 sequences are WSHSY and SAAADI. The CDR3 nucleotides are TGCGCCAGCAGTGATCAGGGGGACGAGCAGTACTTC. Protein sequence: CASSDQGDEQYF.